The rows below give T cell receptor beta chains drawn from one sample of a study of blood T cell repertoires in COVID-19. Sequencing used immunoSEQ multiplex PCR; TCRdb keeps in-frame clones, though not all of them. Of about 140,000 clones in the sample, about 90% were seen once. The sequencing sample was made of peripheral blood. These receptor sequences come from a woman aged 60-70 years with acute or convalescent COVID-19. Both conserved end residues are part of each CDR3. Each record gives: V gene, D gene, J gene, clone size, CDR3 protein. A D gene is named only where the DNA matches it firmly. A clone size is listed for some rows: how often the clone was seen (once, few, many), or a class if it is expanded.

TRBV28	TRBD1	TRBJ1-2	.	CASRGTGEGYGYTF
TRBV28	.	TRBJ1-4	.	CATIPPGVTNEKLFF
TRBV27	.	TRBJ1-5	.	CASSLVRGNQPQHF
TRBV2	TRBD1	TRBJ1-2	.	CASLRLDRGPGYTF
TRBV19	TRBD2	TRBJ2-5	.	CASSPTLPGLAGQKETQYF
TRBV5-6	.	TRBJ2-3	.	CASSPAPLGGTDTQYF
TRBV7-2	.	TRBJ2-2	.	CASTPQGPGELFF
TRBV3-1/TRBV3-2	TRBD1	TRBJ2-7	.	CASRGGLLYEQYF
TRBV7-8	.	TRBJ2-3	once	CASSPEVWAIDTQYF
TRBV5-4	.	TRBJ2-6	.	CASSFPRNSGANVLTF
TRBV7-2	TRBD1	TRBJ1-3	.	CATSSGQAGNTIYF
TRBV5-1	TRBD1	TRBJ2-2	.	CASSFETGALGTGELFF
TRBV19	.	TRBJ2-5	once	CASSMAGADQETQYF
TRBV7-6	.	TRBJ2-3	once	CASSSTLLAMGTDTQYF
TRBV6-6	TRBD1	TRBJ1-4	.	CASSRSLTGGGEKLFF
TRBV28	.	TRBJ1-6	.	CASNEGRTPLHF
TRBV9	.	TRBJ1-2	.	CASSVGTATNYGYTF